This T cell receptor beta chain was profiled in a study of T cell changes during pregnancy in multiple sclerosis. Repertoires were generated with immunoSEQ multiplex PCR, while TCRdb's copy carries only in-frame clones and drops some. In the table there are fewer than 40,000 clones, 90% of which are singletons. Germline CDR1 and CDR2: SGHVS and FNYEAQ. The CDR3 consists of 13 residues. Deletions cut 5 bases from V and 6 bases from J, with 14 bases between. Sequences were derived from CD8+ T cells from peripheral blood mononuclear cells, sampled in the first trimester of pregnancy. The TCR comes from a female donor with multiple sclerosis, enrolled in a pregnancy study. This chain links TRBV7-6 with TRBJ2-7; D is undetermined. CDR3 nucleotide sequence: TGTGCCAGCAGCCAAGTTTTAGCCTCCGAGCAGTACTTC. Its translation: CASSQVLASEQYF.